These T cell receptor beta chains were read from a single sample in a study of metastatic and nonmetastatic thyroid tumors. TCRdb reassembled clones from the PCR reads with MiXCR. The repertoire holds 25,000 to 30,000 clones, with around 14% as singletons. Specimen: blood. The receptors come from a female donor with papillary thyroid cancer or a benign thyroid nodule (not recorded which). Some clones in this sample may be carry-over from other donors' samples. CDR3s include the opening cysteine and the closing phenylalanine or tryptophan. A D gene is named only where the DNA matches it firmly. Clone size appears in some rows only: once, few, many, or a class for an expanded clone.

>TRBJ1-1|TRBD1|TRBV6-2/TRBV6-3|few
CASILTGAGEAFF
TGTGCCAGCATACTTACAGGGGCGGGCGAAGCTTTCTTT
>TRBJ1-5|NA|TRBV20-1|NA
CSARDGTQPQHF
TGCAGTGCTAGAGATGGAACCCAGCCCCAGCATTTT
>TRBJ2-7|TRBD1|TRBV10-1|many
CASSPGGTGGEQYF
TGCGCCAGCAGCCCTGGTGGGACAGGGGGCGAGCAGTACTTC
>TRBJ2-1|TRBD1|TRBV15|many
CATRDRGVNEQFF
TGTGCCACTCGGGACAGGGGCGTTAATGAGCAGTTCTTC
>TRBJ2-7|NA|TRBV7-8|NA
CASSLEGVEHYEQYF
TGTGCCAGCAGCTTAGAGGGCGTAGAGCACTACGAGCAGTACTTC
>TRBJ2-7|NA|TRBV27|medium-sized
CASSLGASYEQYF
TGTGCCAGCAGTTTAGGGGCTTCCTACGAGCAGTACTTC
>TRBJ2-3|TRBD1|TRBV6-1|many
CASSEQDRITDTQYF
TGTGCCAGCAGTGAACAGGACAGGATCACAGATACGCAGTATTTT
>TRBJ2-5|TRBD2|TRBV7-2|NA
CTSTPGGGNSETRYF
TGTACCAGCACCCCCGGGGGGGGAAATAGTGAGACCCGGTACTTC
>TRBJ1-6|TRBD1|TRBV28|medium-sized
CASSSTDRGLYSPLHF
TGTGCCAGCAGTTCGACTGACAGGGGGCTATATTCACCCCTCCACTTT
>TRBJ1-6|NA|TRBV28|medium-sized
CASSRAEGANSPLHF
TGTGCCAGCAGTAGGGCAGAAGGGGCCAATTCACCCCTCCACTTT
>TRBJ2-3|NA|TRBV4-1|many
CASSLEEAKSTDTQYF
TGCGCCAGCAGCCTGGAGGAAGCGAAGAGCACAGATACGCAGTATTTT
>TRBJ2-7|TRBD2|TRBV5-6|many
CASYERDLSYEQYF
TGTGCCAGTTACGAGCGGGACCTCTCCTACGAGCAGTACTTC
>TRBJ1-5|NA|TRBV28|NA
CASSLGSNQTKHF
TGTGCCAGCAGTTTAGGCAGCAATCAGACCAAGCATTTT
>TRBJ2-5|NA|TRBV7-8|many
CASSLIEQGRETQYF
TGTGCCAGCAGCTTGATAGAACAGGGACGAGAGACCCAGTACTTC
>TRBJ2-1|NA|TRBV7-2|NA
CASSHGYPSAQLF
TGTGCCAGCAGTCACGGATACCCGTCTGCGCAGTTGTTC
>TRBJ2-1|NA|TRBV4-1|many
CASSQVGGPSSYNEQFF
TGCGCCAGCAGCCAAGTTGGAGGGCCGAGCTCCTACAATGAGCAGTTCTTC
>TRBJ1-2|TRBD1|TRBV3-1|many
CASSQDSGSGGNYGYTF
TGTGCCAGCAGCCAAGACTCCGGGTCAGGGGGAAACTATGGCTACACCTTC
>TRBJ1-2|NA|TRBV6-2/TRBV6-3|many
CASSLGSYGYTF
TGTGCCAGCAGCCTTGGGTCCTATGGCTACACCTTC
>TRBJ2-3|TRBD2|TRBV6-4|many
CASSDSIAGADTQYF
TGTGCCAGCAGTGACTCGATAGCGGGAGCAGATACGCAGTATTTT
>TRBJ2-7|NA|TRBV27|medium-sized
CASRRPVGHPYWEQYF
TGTGCCAGCAGGCGGCCTGTGGGGCACCCCTACTGGGAGCAGTACTTC
>TRBJ2-3|TRBD1|TRBV27|many
CASSLDRGLSTDTQYF
TGTGCCAGCAGTTTGGACAGGGGACTTAGCACAGATACGCAGTATTTT
>TRBJ2-7|TRBD1|TRBV4-1|NA
CASSQDLYRGIYEQYF
TGCGCCAGCAGCCAAGATCTATACAGGGGGATCTACGAGCAGTACTTC
>TRBJ2-3|TRBD2|TRBV11-1|many
CASSLGTSGSRTDTQYF
TGTGCCAGCAGCTTAGGGACTAGCGGGAGCCGGACAGATACGCAGTATTTT
>TRBJ2-2|NA|TRBV4-3|many
CASSQDSTGAGELFF
TGCGCCAGCAGCCAAGATTCCACGGGGGCCGGGGAGCTGTTTTTT
>TRBJ1-2|TRBD1|TRBV6-2/TRBV6-3|NA
CASISRGEGYTF
TGTGCCAGCATTTCCAGGGGGGAAGGCTACACCTTC
>TRBJ1-6|NA|TRBV28|medium-sized
CATLQGGNSPLHF
TGTGCCACCCTACAGGGAGGCAATTCACCCCTCCACTTT
>TRBJ1-5|NA|TRBV27|many
CASSLGYSNQPQHF
TGTGCCAGCAGTTTGGGGTATAGCAATCAGCCCCAGCATTTT
>TRBJ2-3|NA|TRBV19|few
CASSMDSSGWSDTQYF
TGTGCCAGTAGTATGGACTCATCGGGGTGGTCAGATACGCAGTATTTT
>TRBJ2-7|TRBD2|TRBV28|many
CASTALAGGDEQYF
TGTGCCAGCACCGCGCTGGCGGGAGGTGACGAGCAGTACTTC
>TRBJ1-1|TRBD1|TRBV20-1|NA
CSAYGTGRTTEAFF
TGCAGTGCCTATGGGACAGGGAGGACCACTGAAGCTTTCTTT
>TRBJ1-5|NA|TRBV5-1|many
CASSLTGLNNQPQHF
TGCGCCAGCAGCCTCACAGGGCTTAACAATCAGCCCCAGCATTTT
>TRBJ2-1|NA|TRBV7-8|many
CASSLEETKEQFF
TGTGCCAGCAGCTTGGAGGAGACCAAGGAGCAGTTCTTC
>TRBJ2-5|NA|TRBV5-6|NA
CASSLRGGKTQETQYF
TGTGCCAGCAGCTTGCGGGGCGGGAAGACCCAAGAGACCCAGTACTTC
>TRBJ2-7|TRBD1|TRBV20-1|NA
CSARDPLRGRGVYEQYF
TGCAGTGCTAGAGATCCTCTCAGGGGGCGCGGTGTTTACGAGCAGTACTTC
>TRBJ2-3|TRBD2|TRBV25-1|many
CASRGLAGGNPTDTQYF
TGTGCCAGCAGGGGGCTAGCGGGAGGCAACCCCACAGATACGCAGTATTTT
>TRBJ1-3|TRBD1|TRBV7-8|many
CASSLRDRASGNTIYF
TGTGCCAGCAGCCTCCGGGACAGGGCCTCTGGAAACACCATATATTTT
>TRBJ1-1|NA|TRBV12-3/TRBV12-4|few
CASSGGKVTEAFF
TGTGCCAGCAGTGGGGGGAAAGTAACTGAAGCTTTCTTT
>TRBJ1-4|NA|TRBV6-2/TRBV6-3|many
CASSYGAGRNEKLFF
TGTGCCAGCAGTTACGGGGCGGGAAGGAATGAAAAACTGTTTTTT
>TRBJ2-7|NA|TRBV12-3/TRBV12-4|medium-sized
CASSFGRGEQYF
TGTGCCAGCAGTTTCGGCCGGGGCGAGCAGTACTTC
>TRBJ2-7|NA|TRBV19|many
CASSIGQGTPLSEQYF
TGTGCCAGTAGTATAGGCCAGGGAACACCACTATCTGAGCAGTACTTC
>TRBJ2-1|NA|TRBV7-3|many
CASSYDREINNEQFF
TGTGCCAGCAGCTATGATAGGGAGATTAACAATGAGCAGTTCTTC
>TRBJ1-2|NA|TRBV28|NA
CASSFDDYGYTF
TGTGCCAGCAGTTTCGACGACTATGGCTACACCTTC
>TRBJ2-7|NA|TRBV7-9|many
CASSFGWGYEQYF
TGTGCCAGCAGCTTTGGGTGGGGCTACGAGCAGTACTTC
>TRBJ2-1|NA|TRBV6-1|many
CASRGYYLNEQFF
TGTGCCAGCAGAGGGTACTACCTCAATGAGCAGTTCTTC
>TRBJ2-7|NA|TRBV10-2|NA
CASSDLVHTYEQYF
TGCGCCAGCAGTGATTTGGTACATACATACGAGCAGTACTTC
>TRBJ2-2|NA|TRBV19|many
CASSIGGHLTTGELFF
TGTGCCAGTAGTATCGGGGGACACCTCACCACCGGGGAGCTGTTTTTT
>TRBJ2-2|NA|TRBV28|NA
CASSLTTRPGGLFF
TGTGCCAGCAGTCTCACCACCCGTCCCGGGGGGCTGTTTTTT
>TRBJ2-2|NA|TRBV19|many
CASSMWVSDTGELFF
TGTGCCAGTAGTATGTGGGTTTCGGACACCGGGGAGCTGTTTTTT
>TRBJ2-3|TRBD2|TRBV6-1|many
CASRRTSDTDTQYF
TGTGCCAGTAGAAGGACTAGCGACACAGATACGCAGTATTTT
>TRBJ1-2|NA|TRBV10-3|few
CAISETYKAWGYTF
TGTGCCATCAGTGAGACGTACAAGGCATGGGGCTACACCTTT
>TRBJ1-6|NA|TRBV6-1|few
CASSGIDSPLHF
TGTGCCAGCAGCGGGATTGATTCACCCCTCCACTTT
>TRBJ1-2|NA|TRBV7-9|many
CASSSNGGVGYTF
TGTGCCAGCAGCTCCAACGGGGGAGTAGGCTACACCTTC
>TRBJ2-7|NA|TRBV28|many
CASSQSPTWEQYF
TGTGCCAGCAGCCAAAGTCCCACCTGGGAGCAGTACTTC